This TCR delta chain was retrieved from a study of Vδ1+ human thymocytes (dated by TCRdb to about 2018). The study in broad terms: The study characterised mRNA-level TRG and TRD CDR3 repertoires of highly purified Vdelta1+ thymocytes from young children as a data resource. Earlier work had validated the multiplex-based CDR3 amplicon strategy against 5'RACE-based methods for generating CDR3 amplicons.

In regard to this clone: Its recognized antigen is unknown. Per-base quality was not reported, and no clone a single base away is much larger than it.

The germline ends are 18 bases apart after V is trimmed by 1 base and J by 0 bases. The germline V gene sets CDR1 to TSWWSYY and CDR2 to QGS. The CDR3, from cysteine to phenylalanine, totals 18 residues. Solely the CDR3 DNA is kept, with 54 bases framed from the first base. Thymic samples were depleted of alphabeta T cells, then CD3+ TCRVdelta1+ TCRVdelta2- thymocytes were FACS-sorted. Sorted Vdelta1+ thymocyte purity ranged from 98% to 99.6%. The thymic specimens were obtained from fewer than ten paediatric patients, aged about 5 days to 15 months, who were having corrective cardiac surgery. Thymic tissue was dispersed, and mononuclear cells were isolated on a Histopaque-1077 density gradient. For staining, the antibodies used were anti-TCRVdelta1 clone TS8.2, anti-TCRVdelta2 clone B6, anti-CD3 clone HIT3a and anti-TCRalphabeta clone IP26. RNA extraction was performed with the RNeasy mini kit, and reverse transcription was done with Superscript III. CDR3 amplicons were produced by multiplex PCR using pooled V-gene forward primers and a constant-region reverse primer with Illumina adaptor overhangs. After gel purification, the amplicons were indexed with Nextera index primers over eight extra PCR cycles and then purified using AMPure XP beads. Sequencing of libraries was performed on an Illumina MiSeq using paired-end 250 bp reads, dual indexing and a roughly 20% PhiX spike-in. As for the authors' bioinformatics: FastQC was used to quality check the reads, while ea-utils fastq-join merged the TRG read pairs. IMGT/HighV-QUEST was used to annotate sequences, retaining only productive sequences with an unambiguous V-gene assignment, and each clonotype was defined by an identical CDR3 sequence. For downstream analysis, the tools were VDJtools 1.1.1, tcR 2.2.3, Treemap and vegan Shannon diversity in R 3.4.4. TCRdb called clones from the public reads with CATT, and repeated DNA sequences were later combined into one row. What appears here as the V and J calls and clone size reflects TCRdb's work, not the paper's. Across this sample there are 50,000 to 60,000 delta-chain clones, with less than 15% seen only once. Of the sample, around 0.37% is held by the ten largest clones.

What the study reported, not specific to this receptor: No clustering by age or sex was observed, so analyses did not stratify donors by these variables. The thymic TRG and TRD repertoires appeared highly polyclonal, with Gaussian CDR3 length distributions, in contrast to the oligoclonal repertoires of peripheral blood. Despite high sort purity, around 20% of thymic TRD sequences were Vdelta2 (and few Vdelta3), unlike peripheral blood Vdelta1+ controls. Donors shared many TRG clonotypes (up to roughly 6.9x10^3), but TRD repertoires were essentially private, with at most 130 shared. The authors advised highly purified populations and single-cell validation, since unexpected Vdelta2 sequences could cause misinterpretation of bulk repertoire data.

Here the chain combines TRDV1 and TRDJ1; D gene: possibly TRDD3, on 5 matching bases. Input material: Vdelta1+ gamma-delta thymocytes from the thymus. The cell subset or site label of this sample denotes: FACS-sorted CD3+ TCRalphabeta- TCRVdelta1+ TCRVdelta2- thymocytes. This receptor was identified in a girl in the first two years of life who had congenital heart surgery. The CDR3 protein sequence reads: CALGEPPRDLSYTDKLIF. The sequenced DNA is TGTGCTCTTGGGGAACCCCCGAGGGATTTAAGTTACACCGATAAACTCATCTTT.